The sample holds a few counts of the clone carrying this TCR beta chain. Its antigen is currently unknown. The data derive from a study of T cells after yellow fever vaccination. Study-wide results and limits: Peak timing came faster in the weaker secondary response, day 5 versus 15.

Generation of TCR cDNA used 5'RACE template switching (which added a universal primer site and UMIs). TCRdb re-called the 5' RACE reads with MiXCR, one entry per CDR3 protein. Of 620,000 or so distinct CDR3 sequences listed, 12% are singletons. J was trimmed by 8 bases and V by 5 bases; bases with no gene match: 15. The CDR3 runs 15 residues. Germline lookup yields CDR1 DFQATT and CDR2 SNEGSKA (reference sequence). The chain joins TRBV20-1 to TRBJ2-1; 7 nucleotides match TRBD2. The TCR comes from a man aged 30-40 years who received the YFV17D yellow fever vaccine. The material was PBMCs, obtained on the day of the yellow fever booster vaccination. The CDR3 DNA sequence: TGCAGTGCTCTAGAGACGTTGGCGGGAGCCCATGAGCAGTTCTTC. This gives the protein CSALETLAGAHEQFF.